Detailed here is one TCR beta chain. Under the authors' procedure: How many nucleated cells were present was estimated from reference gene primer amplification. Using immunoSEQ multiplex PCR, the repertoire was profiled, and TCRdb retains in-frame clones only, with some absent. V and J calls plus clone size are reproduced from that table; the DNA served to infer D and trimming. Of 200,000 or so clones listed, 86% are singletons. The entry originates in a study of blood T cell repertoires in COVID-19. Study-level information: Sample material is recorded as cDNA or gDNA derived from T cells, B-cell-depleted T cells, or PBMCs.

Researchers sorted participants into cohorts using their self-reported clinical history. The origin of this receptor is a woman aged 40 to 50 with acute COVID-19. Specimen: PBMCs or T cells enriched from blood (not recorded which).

The CDR3 region is CASSITGISGNTIYF. The CDR3 region has the DNA TGTGCCAGCTCCATTACAGGGATCTCTGGAAACACCATATATTTT. This chain joins TRBV18 and TRBJ1-3; weak D call: TRBD1 (6 bases). The V end was cut by 6 bases, the J end by 0 bases, with 12 bases between. The CDR3 length is 15 residues. Per the germline V gene, CDR1 is KGHSH and CDR2 is LQKENI. The complete variable domain, with remaining parts taken from reference TRBV18 and TRBJ1-3, reads NAGVMQNPRHLVRRRGQEARLRCSPMKGHSHVYWYRQLPEEGLKFMVYLQKENIIDESGMPKERFSAEFPKEGPSILRIQQVVRGDSAAYFCASSITGISGNTIYFGEGSWLTVV.